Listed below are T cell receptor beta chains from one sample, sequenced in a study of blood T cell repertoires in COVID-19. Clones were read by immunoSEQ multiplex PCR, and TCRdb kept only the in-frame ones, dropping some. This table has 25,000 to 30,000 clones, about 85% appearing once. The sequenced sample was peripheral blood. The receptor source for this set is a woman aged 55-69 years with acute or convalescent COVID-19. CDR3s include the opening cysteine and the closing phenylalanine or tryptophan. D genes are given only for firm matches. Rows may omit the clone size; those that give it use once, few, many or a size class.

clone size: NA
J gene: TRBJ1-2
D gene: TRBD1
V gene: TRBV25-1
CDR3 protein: CASSEGGTGANYGYTF
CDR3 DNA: TGTGCCAGCAGTGAAGGGGGGACAGGGGCTAACTATGGCTACACCTTC

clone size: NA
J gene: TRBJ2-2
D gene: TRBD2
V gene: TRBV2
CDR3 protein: CASSERPRSTSGGAGYTGELFF
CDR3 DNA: TGTGCCAGCAGTGAAAGGCCCCGATCGACTAGCGGGGGGGCGGGGTACACCGGGGAGCTGTTTTTT

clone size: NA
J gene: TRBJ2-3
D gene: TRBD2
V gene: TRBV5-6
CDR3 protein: CASSPRTSGADTQYF
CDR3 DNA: TGTGCCAGCAGCCCGCGGACTAGCGGGGCAGATACGCAGTATTTT

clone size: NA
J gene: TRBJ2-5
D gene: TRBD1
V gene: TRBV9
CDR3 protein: CASSVAGGQGVWETQYF
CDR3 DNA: TGTGCCAGCAGCGTAGCTGGGGGACAGGGGGTGTGGGAGACCCAGTACTTC

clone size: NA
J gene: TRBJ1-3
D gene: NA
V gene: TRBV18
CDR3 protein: CASSLVDSGNTIYF
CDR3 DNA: TGTGCCAGCTCACTCGTGGACAGTGGAAACACCATATATTTT

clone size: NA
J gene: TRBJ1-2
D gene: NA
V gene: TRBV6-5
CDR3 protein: CASSFRGFYYGYTF
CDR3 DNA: TGTGCCAGCTCCTTCCGGGGATTCTACTATGGCTACACCTTC

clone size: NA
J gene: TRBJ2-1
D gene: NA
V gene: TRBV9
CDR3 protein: CASSTRVYNEQFF
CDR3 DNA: TGTGCCAGCAGCACCAGGGTTTACAATGAGCAGTTCTTC

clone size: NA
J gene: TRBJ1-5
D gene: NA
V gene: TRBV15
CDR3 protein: CATQPTGRNQPQHF
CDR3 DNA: TGTGCCACCCAACCGACAGGACGCAATCAGCCCCAGCATTTT

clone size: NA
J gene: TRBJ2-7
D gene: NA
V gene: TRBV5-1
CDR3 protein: CASSLGEGYEQYF
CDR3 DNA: TGCGCCAGCAGCTTGGGAGAGGGCTACGAGCAGTACTTC

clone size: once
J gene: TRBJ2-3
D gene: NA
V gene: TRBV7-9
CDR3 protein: CASDSPTQYF
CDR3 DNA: TGTGCCAGCGATAGTCCTACGCAGTATTTT

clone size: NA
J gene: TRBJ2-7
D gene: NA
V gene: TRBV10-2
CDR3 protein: CASSPLNYEQYF
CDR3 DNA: TGCGCCAGCAGCCCGTTAAACTACGAGCAGTACTTC

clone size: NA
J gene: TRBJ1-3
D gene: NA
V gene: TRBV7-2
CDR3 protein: CASSSGGVGNTIYF
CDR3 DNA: TGTGCCAGCAGCTCCGGGGGGGTAGGAAACACCATATATTTT

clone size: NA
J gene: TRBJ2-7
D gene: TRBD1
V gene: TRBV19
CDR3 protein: CASFTGGHEQYF
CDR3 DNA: TGTGCCAGTTTTACAGGGGGCCACGAGCAGTACTTC

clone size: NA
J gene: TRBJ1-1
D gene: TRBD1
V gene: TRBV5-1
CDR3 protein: CASSAGTVGTEAFF
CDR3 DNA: TGCGCCAGCAGCGCTGGGACAGTTGGGACTGAAGCTTTCTTT

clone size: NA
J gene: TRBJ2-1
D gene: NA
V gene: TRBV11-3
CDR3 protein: CASSPPGAGVNEQFF
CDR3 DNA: TGTGCCAGCAGCCCCCCAGGGGCGGGGGTCAATGAGCAGTTCTTC

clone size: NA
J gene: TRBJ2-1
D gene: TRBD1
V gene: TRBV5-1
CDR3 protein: CASSLPTGSVYNEQFF
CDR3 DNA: TGCGCCAGCAGCTTACCGACAGGGTCAGTTTACAATGAGCAGTTCTTC

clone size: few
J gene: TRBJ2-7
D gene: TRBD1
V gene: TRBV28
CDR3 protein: CASKGTGGRSYEQYF
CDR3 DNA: TGTGCCAGCAAGGGAACAGGGGGCAGAAGCTACGAGCAGTACTTC

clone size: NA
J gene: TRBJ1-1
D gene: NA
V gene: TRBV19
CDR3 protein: CASRTGVNTEAFF
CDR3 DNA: TGTGCCAGTAGGACGGGGGTGAACACTGAAGCTTTCTTT

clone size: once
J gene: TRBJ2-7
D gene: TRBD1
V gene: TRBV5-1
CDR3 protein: CASGTGDPYEQYF
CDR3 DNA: TGCGCCAGCGGAACAGGGGACCCCTACGAGCAGTACTTC

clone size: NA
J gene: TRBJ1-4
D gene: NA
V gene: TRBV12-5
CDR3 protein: CASGTPRGSDEKLFF
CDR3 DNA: TGTGCTAGTGGTACGCCCAGGGGCTCGGATGAAAAACTGTTTTTT

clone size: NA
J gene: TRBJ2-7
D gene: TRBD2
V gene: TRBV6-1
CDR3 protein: CASSEIAGGPHEQYF
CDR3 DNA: TGTGCCAGCAGTGAAATAGCGGGGGGGCCCCACGAGCAGTACTTC

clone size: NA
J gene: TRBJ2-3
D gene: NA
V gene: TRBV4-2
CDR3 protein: CASSQIADTDTQYF
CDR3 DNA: TGTGCCAGCAGCCAAATAGCCGACACAGATACGCAGTATTTT

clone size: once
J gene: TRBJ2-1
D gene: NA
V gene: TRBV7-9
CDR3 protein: CASSPGYNEQFF
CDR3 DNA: TGTGCCAGCAGCCCCGGGTACAATGAGCAGTTCTTC

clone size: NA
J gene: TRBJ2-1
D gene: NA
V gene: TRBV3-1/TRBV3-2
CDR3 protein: CASSHSRGLPYNEQFF
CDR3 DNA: TGTGCCAGCAGCCATAGCAGGGGATTGCCCTACAATGAGCAGTTCTTC

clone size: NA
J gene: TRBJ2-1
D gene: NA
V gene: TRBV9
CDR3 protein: CASSVDSYNEQFF
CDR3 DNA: TGTGCCAGCAGCGTAGATTCTTACAATGAGCAGTTCTTC

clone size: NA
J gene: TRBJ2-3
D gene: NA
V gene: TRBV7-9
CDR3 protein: CASSPTGGVTDTQYF
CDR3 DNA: TGTGCCAGCAGCCCAACAGGGGGGGTCACAGATACGCAGTATTTT

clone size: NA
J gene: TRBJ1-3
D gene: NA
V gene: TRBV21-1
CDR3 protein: CASSKPHRQGERNTIYF
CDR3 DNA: TGTGCCAGCAGCAAACCGCATCGACAGGGGGAGCGAAACACCATATATTTT

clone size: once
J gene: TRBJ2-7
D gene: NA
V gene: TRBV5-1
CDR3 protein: CASSSHNRDKTYEQYF
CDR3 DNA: TGCGCCAGCAGCTCTCACAACCGGGACAAAACCTACGAGCAGTACTTC

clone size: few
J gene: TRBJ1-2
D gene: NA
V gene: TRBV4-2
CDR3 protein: CASSQVSGGREKDGYTF
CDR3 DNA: TGTGCCAGCAGCCAAGTGTCAGGCGGCCGGGAGAAGGATGGCTACACCTTC

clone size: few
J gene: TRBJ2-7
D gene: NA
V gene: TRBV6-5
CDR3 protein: CASTNFYEQYF
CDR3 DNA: TGTGCCAGCACAAATTTCTACGAGCAGTACTTC

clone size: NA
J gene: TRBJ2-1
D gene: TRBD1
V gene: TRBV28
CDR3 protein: CASRRAGGRNEQFF
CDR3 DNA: TGTGCCAGCAGACGAGCAGGGGGAAGGAATGAGCAGTTCTTC